A selection of T cell receptor beta chains follows, all from one sample in a study of T cell responses to AZD1222 COVID-19 vaccine. The repertoire was sequenced with immunoSEQ multiplex PCR; TCRdb's copy has only in-frame clones and lacks some. The top ten clones hold approximately 1% of a sample with 150,000 to 200,000 clones, approximately 94% of them seen once. The source material was peripheral blood, sampled 28 days after the second AZD1222 dose. These receptors all come from an adult who received the AZD1222 COVID-19 vaccine. Each CDR3 is given with its conserved first and last residue. The D gene is left open where the match is weak. Clone sizes are given selectively: once, few, many, or a class where the clone is expanded.

d_call: TRBD2
clone_size: -
v_call: TRBV20-1
j_call: TRBJ2-1
cdr3_nt: TGCAGTGCTAGTAGAGGGTCTAGCGGGGGGGACTACCTCTCCTACAATGAGCAGTTCTTC
cdr3_aa: CSASRGSSGGDYLSYNEQFF

d_call: -
clone_size: -
v_call: TRBV6-5
j_call: TRBJ1-5
cdr3_nt: TGTGCCAGCAGTCCGACGACAGCTTGGAAGGGGCCCCAGCATTTT
cdr3_aa: CASSPTTAWKGPQHF

d_call: -
clone_size: -
v_call: TRBV7-2
j_call: TRBJ1-4
cdr3_nt: TGTGCCAGCAGCTCAACCCAAGGGGCGAGGGAAAAACTGTTTTTT
cdr3_aa: CASSSTQGAREKLFF

d_call: -
clone_size: -
v_call: TRBV2
j_call: TRBJ2-5
cdr3_nt: TGTGCCAGCAAGTCTGAGTACCAAGAGACCCAGTACTTC
cdr3_aa: CASKSEYQETQYF

d_call: TRBD2
clone_size: -
v_call: TRBV7-2
j_call: TRBJ2-2
cdr3_nt: TGTGCCAGCAGCTTAGTATCTAGCGGGGGCCTACCCACCGGGGAGCTGTTTTTT
cdr3_aa: CASSLVSSGGLPTGELFF

d_call: TRBD1
clone_size: -
v_call: TRBV19
j_call: TRBJ2-7
cdr3_nt: TGTGCCAGTAGCATCCAGGGGGTCTCCTACGAGCAGTACTTC
cdr3_aa: CASSIQGVSYEQYF

d_call: -
clone_size: -
v_call: TRBV3-1/TRBV3-2
j_call: TRBJ2-7
cdr3_nt: TGTGCCAGCAGCGACCGGGTCCCCAGGGAGCAGTACTTC
cdr3_aa: CASSDRVPREQYF

d_call: TRBD1
clone_size: -
v_call: TRBV5-1
j_call: TRBJ1-4
cdr3_nt: TGCGCCAGCAGCTTGGAAGGGGGCCTTAATGAAAAACTGTTTTTT
cdr3_aa: CASSLEGGLNEKLFF

d_call: -
clone_size: -
v_call: TRBV28
j_call: TRBJ1-5
cdr3_nt: TGTGCCAGCAGTGGAAACCCGCCCCAGCATTTT
cdr3_aa: CASSGNPPQHF

d_call: TRBD1
clone_size: -
v_call: TRBV3-1/TRBV3-2
j_call: TRBJ2-4
cdr3_nt: TGTGCCAGCAGCCGGACAGGGGGGAGAGGCAAAAACATTCAGTACTTC
cdr3_aa: CASSRTGGRGKNIQYF

d_call: -
clone_size: -
v_call: TRBV19
j_call: TRBJ1-5
cdr3_nt: TGTGCCAGTAGTATAGGTGGACAGAGCCTTCCGGGTAGCAATCAGCCCCAGCATTTT
cdr3_aa: CASSIGGQSLPGSNQPQHF

d_call: -
clone_size: -
v_call: TRBV4-1
j_call: TRBJ1-2
cdr3_nt: TGCGCCAGCAGCCAAGATCTTGCGGGTAGCTATGGCTACACCTTC
cdr3_aa: CASSQDLAGSYGYTF

d_call: -
clone_size: -
v_call: TRBV27
j_call: TRBJ2-3
cdr3_nt: TGTGCCAGCAGTTTAGGGGGATCGCAGTATTTT
cdr3_aa: CASSLGGSQYF

d_call: TRBD1
clone_size: -
v_call: TRBV28
j_call: TRBJ1-2
cdr3_nt: TGTGCCAGCAGCTCAGGGGGCAGGGGGTTTGGCTACACCTTC
cdr3_aa: CASSSGGRGFGYTF

d_call: -
clone_size: -
v_call: TRBV10-3
j_call: TRBJ2-2
cdr3_nt: TGTGCCATCAGTGAGTTATCGAACACCGGGGAGCTGTTTTTT
cdr3_aa: CAISELSNTGELFF

d_call: -
clone_size: -
v_call: TRBV24-1
j_call: TRBJ1-2
cdr3_nt: TGTGCCACCAGTGTGTTAGGCTCGCACTATGGCTACACCTTC
cdr3_aa: CATSVLGSHYGYTF

d_call: TRBD2
clone_size: -
v_call: TRBV7-2
j_call: TRBJ2-3
cdr3_nt: TGTGCCAGCAGCTCCCCCGGACTAGCGGGGGGGCCCTCAGATACGCAGTATTTT
cdr3_aa: CASSSPGLAGGPSDTQYF

d_call: -
clone_size: -
v_call: TRBV6-2/TRBV6-3
j_call: TRBJ2-5
cdr3_nt: TGTGCCAGCAGTCAGACTCTGGAGACCCAGTACTTC
cdr3_aa: CASSQTLETQYF

d_call: -
clone_size: -
v_call: TRBV7-9
j_call: TRBJ1-3
cdr3_nt: TGTGCCAGCAGCCCCTCTCCCGGGACATCTGGAAACACCATATATTTT
cdr3_aa: CASSPSPGTSGNTIYF

d_call: -
clone_size: -
v_call: TRBV19
j_call: TRBJ1-1
cdr3_nt: TGTGCCAGTAGTATGAACCGGGGTTTCGGTGAAGCTTTCTTT
cdr3_aa: CASSMNRGFGEAFF

d_call: -
clone_size: -
v_call: TRBV9
j_call: TRBJ2-7
cdr3_nt: TGTGCCAGCAGCGTAGCAGGGACCACCTACGAGCAGTACTTC
cdr3_aa: CASSVAGTTYEQYF

d_call: -
clone_size: -
v_call: TRBV2
j_call: TRBJ2-7
cdr3_nt: TGTGCCACCCAATACTGGCAGGAAGGTCCCGAGCAGTACTTC
cdr3_aa: CATQYWQEGPEQYF

d_call: -
clone_size: -
v_call: TRBV19
j_call: TRBJ1-5
cdr3_nt: TGTGCCAGTAGTATAACGGGGGTAGGTCAGCCCCAGCATTTT
cdr3_aa: CASSITGVGQPQHF

d_call: TRBD2
clone_size: -
v_call: TRBV4-2
j_call: TRBJ2-1
cdr3_nt: TGTGCCAGCAGCCGAGGACTAGCGGGAACCCTGGTCGGGGAGCAGTTCTTC
cdr3_aa: CASSRGLAGTLVGEQFF

d_call: TRBD1
clone_size: -
v_call: TRBV7-7
j_call: TRBJ2-3
cdr3_nt: TGTGCCAGCAGCCCCCGTCCCGGGACAGGGTTGGCAGATACGCAGTATTTT
cdr3_aa: CASSPRPGTGLADTQYF

d_call: -
clone_size: -
v_call: TRBV28
j_call: TRBJ1-2
cdr3_nt: TGTGCCAGCAGTTTAAACTCTGGCTACACCTTC
cdr3_aa: CASSLNSGYTF

d_call: -
clone_size: -
v_call: TRBV10-2
j_call: TRBJ1-2
cdr3_nt: TGCGCCAGCCGTGTACAGGGAGACTATGGCTACACCTTC
cdr3_aa: CASRVQGDYGYTF

d_call: TRBD2
clone_size: -
v_call: TRBV19
j_call: TRBJ2-5
cdr3_nt: TGTGCCAGTAGTTTATGGGGGAGGGCGGGGGAGACCCAGTACTTC
cdr3_aa: CASSLWGRAGETQYF

d_call: -
clone_size: -
v_call: TRBV5-1
j_call: TRBJ2-1
cdr3_nt: TGCGCCAGCAGCTTGGTTGTGGAGGGGAGCAATGAGCAGTTCTTC
cdr3_aa: CASSLVVEGSNEQFF

d_call: -
clone_size: -
v_call: TRBV6-5
j_call: TRBJ1-5
cdr3_nt: TGTGCCAGCAGGACGCGGGGAAATCAGCCCCAGCATTTT
cdr3_aa: CASRTRGNQPQHF

d_call: -
clone_size: -
v_call: TRBV3-1/TRBV3-2
j_call: TRBJ2-1
cdr3_nt: TGTGCCAGCAGCCAATACAACTCCTACAATGAGCAGTTCTTC
cdr3_aa: CASSQYNSYNEQFF

d_call: -
clone_size: -
v_call: TRBV19
j_call: TRBJ2-1
cdr3_nt: TGTGCCAGTAGTCCTCCGGGACCTAACAATGAGCAGTTCTTC
cdr3_aa: CASSPPGPNNEQFF

d_call: -
clone_size: -
v_call: TRBV2
j_call: TRBJ1-5
cdr3_nt: TGTGCCAGCAGTGCTGAGGGAGTCCAGCCCCAGCATTTT
cdr3_aa: CASSAEGVQPQHF

d_call: -
clone_size: -
v_call: TRBV4-1
j_call: TRBJ1-2
cdr3_nt: TGCGCCAGCAGCCTGAACCTTGGGAGGGGGACTAACTATGGCTACACCTTC
cdr3_aa: CASSLNLGRGTNYGYTF

d_call: TRBD2
clone_size: -
v_call: TRBV6-1
j_call: TRBJ2-2
cdr3_nt: TGTGCCAGCAGTGAGGCCCTGGGGGGGGACACCGGGGAGCTGTTTTTT
cdr3_aa: CASSEALGGDTGELFF

d_call: -
clone_size: once
v_call: TRBV6-5
j_call: TRBJ1-2
cdr3_nt: TGTGCCAGCAGTTACCGGGACTCTCATAACTATGGCTACACCTTC
cdr3_aa: CASSYRDSHNYGYTF

d_call: TRBD2
clone_size: -
v_call: TRBV12-3/TRBV12-4
j_call: TRBJ2-5
cdr3_nt: TGTGCCAGCAGGGCGGGGGAAGAGACCCAGTACTTC
cdr3_aa: CASRAGEETQYF

d_call: -
clone_size: -
v_call: TRBV5-1
j_call: TRBJ2-3
cdr3_nt: TGCGCCAGCAGCTCTTTATACACAGATACGCAGTATTTT
cdr3_aa: CASSSLYTDTQYF

d_call: -
clone_size: -
v_call: TRBV5-1
j_call: TRBJ2-7
cdr3_nt: TGCGCCAGCAGCCTACAGACAGGAACCTACGAGCAGTACTTC
cdr3_aa: CASSLQTGTYEQYF

d_call: TRBD1
clone_size: -
v_call: TRBV3-1/TRBV3-2
j_call: TRBJ1-4
cdr3_nt: TGTGCCAGCAGCCTGAGGGTAGGGACAGGGGGTGAAAAACTGTTTTTT
cdr3_aa: CASSLRVGTGGEKLFF